Listed here are 4 T cell receptor beta chains from one sample, sequenced in a study of T-cell reconstitution after alpha-beta-depleted transplantation in children. Unique molecular identifiers featured in how the TCRbeta library was prepared. MiXCR, run by TCRdb on the PCR reads, gives a single entry per CDR3 protein. The data show 900,000 or so distinct CDR3 sequences, roughly 16% seen once. The specimen comprised PBMCs, mostly from graft donor cells, sampled 360 days after TCRalphabeta/CD19-depleted stem cell transplant. The receptors stem from a male patient under 18 who had a stem cell transplant for acute lymphoblastic leukemia, so the T cells may come from the graft donor.

The rearrangement links TRBV19 to TRBJ1-5, with 9 bases matching TRBD1. Trimming removed 5 bases from V and 0 bases from J; junction bases left unmatched: 2. CDR3 size: 15 residues. Per germline, CDR1 LNHDA and CDR2 SQIVND (reference sequence). The CDR3 reads CASSDRGFSNQPQHF. CDR3 nucleotide sequence: TGTGCCAGTAGTGACAGGGGGTTTAGCAATCAGCCCCAGCATTTT.

CDR3 amino acids: CASSPRGRLPGGEQFF. Written as DNA, the CDR3 is TGTGCCAGCAGCCCCCGGGGGAGACTGCCTGGGGGTGAGCAGTTCTTC. This chain connects TRBV9 to TRBJ2-1; D possibly corresponds to TRBD2 (6 bases). V shed 4 bases and J shed 9 bases, with 23 bases lying between them. The CDR3 consists of 16 residues. The germline gives CDR1 SGDLS, CDR2 YYNGEE.

The V and J genes are TRBV2 and TRBJ1-1, with D perhaps matching TRBD1 (6 bases). Germline CDR1 reads SNHLY; CDR2 reads FYNNEI. Trimming took off 6 bases at V and 0 bases at J, with 14 bases between the two ends. CDR3 length: 15 residues. CDR3 in DNA: TGTGCCAGCAGCTCCTCCGGGACACTGAACACTGAAGCTTTCTTT. This codes for CASSSSGTLNTEAFF.

V usage is TRBV29-1 and J usage is TRBJ1-3; D uncertain. The V end lost 0 bases, the J end lost 8 bases, and 5 bases lay between the germline ends. The CDR3 is 11 amino acids. The germline gives CDR1 SQVTM, CDR2 ANQGSEA. The chain's CDR3 is CSVEDSYTIYF. The CDR3 DNA follows: TGCAGCGTTGAAGATAGCTACACCATATATTTT.